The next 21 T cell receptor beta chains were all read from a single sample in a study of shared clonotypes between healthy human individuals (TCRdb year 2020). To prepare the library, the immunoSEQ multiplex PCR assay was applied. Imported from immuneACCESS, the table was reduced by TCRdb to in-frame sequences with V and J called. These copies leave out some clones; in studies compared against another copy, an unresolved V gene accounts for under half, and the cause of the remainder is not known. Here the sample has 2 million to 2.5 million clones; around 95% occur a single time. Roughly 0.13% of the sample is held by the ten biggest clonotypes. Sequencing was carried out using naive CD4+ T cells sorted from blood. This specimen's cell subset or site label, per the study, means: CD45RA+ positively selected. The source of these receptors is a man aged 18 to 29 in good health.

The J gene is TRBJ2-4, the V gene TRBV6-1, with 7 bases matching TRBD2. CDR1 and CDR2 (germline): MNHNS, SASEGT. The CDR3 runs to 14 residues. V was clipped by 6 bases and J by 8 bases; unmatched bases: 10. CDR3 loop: CASRGGAPLDIQYF. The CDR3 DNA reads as TGTGCCAGCAGGGGAGGGGCCCCTCTAGACATTCAGTACTTC.

The CDR3 region has the DNA TGTGCCATCAGTGATGGGGCCGCTAATGAAAAACTGTTTTTT. Translated: CAISDGAANEKLFF. This chain joins TRBV10-3 and TRBJ1-4; TRBD1 might be the D (5 bases). The germline V gene encodes CDR1 ENHRY and CDR2 SYGVKD. The V end lost 3 bases, the J end lost 3 bases, and 8 bases lay between the germline ends. The CDR3 covers 14 residues.

For the CDR3, the DNA is TGTGCCATCAGTGAGTCCGGGGTCTTCAATCAGCCCCAGCATTTT. Protein: CAISESGVFNQPQHF. The genes are TRBV10-3 and TRBJ1-5; D is uncertain. CDR1 and CDR2 (germline): ENHRY, SYGVKD. V gave up 0 bases and J gave up 3 bases, with 9 bases separating them. This CDR3 region has 15 residues.

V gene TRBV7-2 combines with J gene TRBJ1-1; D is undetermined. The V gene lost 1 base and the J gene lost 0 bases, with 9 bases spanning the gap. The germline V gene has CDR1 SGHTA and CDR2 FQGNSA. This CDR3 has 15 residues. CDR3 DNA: TGTGCCAGCAGCTTAGGTAGGACGATGAACACTGAAGCTTTCTTT. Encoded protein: CASSLGRTMNTEAFF.

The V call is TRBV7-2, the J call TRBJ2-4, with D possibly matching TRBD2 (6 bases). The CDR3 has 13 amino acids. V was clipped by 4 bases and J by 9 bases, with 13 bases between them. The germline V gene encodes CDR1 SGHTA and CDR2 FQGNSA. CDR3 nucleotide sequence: TGTGCCAGCAGCTCGGGAGTGGCGAGCATTCAGTACTTC. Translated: CASSSGVASIQYF.

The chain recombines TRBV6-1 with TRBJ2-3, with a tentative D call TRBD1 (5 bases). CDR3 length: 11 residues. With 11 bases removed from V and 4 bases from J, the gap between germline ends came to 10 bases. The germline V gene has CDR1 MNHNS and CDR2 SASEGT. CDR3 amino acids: CAVLRADTQYF. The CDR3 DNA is TGTGCCGTCCTCAGGGCAGATACGCAGTATTTT.

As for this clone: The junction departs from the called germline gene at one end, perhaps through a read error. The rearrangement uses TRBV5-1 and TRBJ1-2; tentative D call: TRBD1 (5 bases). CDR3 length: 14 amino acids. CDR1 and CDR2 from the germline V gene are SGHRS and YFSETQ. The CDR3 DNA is TGCGCCAGCAGCTTTGTAGGGGATAACTCTGGCTACACCTTC. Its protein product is CASSFVGDNSGYTF.

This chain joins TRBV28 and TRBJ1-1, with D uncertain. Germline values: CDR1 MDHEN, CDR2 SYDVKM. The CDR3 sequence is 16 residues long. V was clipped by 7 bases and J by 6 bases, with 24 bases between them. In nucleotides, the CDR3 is TGTGCCAGCATAAGCAGGATTTACGGCCGGTCTCCTGAAGCTTTCTTT. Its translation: CASISRIYGRSPEAFF.

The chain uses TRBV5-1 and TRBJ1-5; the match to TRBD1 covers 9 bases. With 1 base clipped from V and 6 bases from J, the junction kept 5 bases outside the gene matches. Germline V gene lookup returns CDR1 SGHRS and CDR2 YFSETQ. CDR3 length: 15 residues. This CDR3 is CASSLTGTGSQPQHF. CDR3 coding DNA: TGCGCCAGCAGCTTGACAGGGACAGGGAGTCAGCCCCAGCATTTT.

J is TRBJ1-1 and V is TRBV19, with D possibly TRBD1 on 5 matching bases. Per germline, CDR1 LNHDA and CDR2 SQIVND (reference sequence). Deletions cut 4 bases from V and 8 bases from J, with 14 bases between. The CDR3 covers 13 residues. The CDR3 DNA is TGTGCCAGTAGTACGGGGACCGGCCACGAAGCTTTCTTT. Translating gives CASSTGTGHEAFF.

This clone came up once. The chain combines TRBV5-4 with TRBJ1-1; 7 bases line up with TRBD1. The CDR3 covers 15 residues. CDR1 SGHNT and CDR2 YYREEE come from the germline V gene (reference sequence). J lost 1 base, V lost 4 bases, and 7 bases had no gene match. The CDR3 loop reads CASSPPRTGNTEAFF. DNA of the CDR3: TGTGCCAGCAGCCCCCCACGGACAGGGAACACTGAAGCTTTCTTT.

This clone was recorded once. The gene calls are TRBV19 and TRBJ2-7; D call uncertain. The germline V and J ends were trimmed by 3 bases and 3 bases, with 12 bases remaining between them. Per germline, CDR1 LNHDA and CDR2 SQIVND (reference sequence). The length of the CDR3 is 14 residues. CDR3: CASSMVDRRYEQYF. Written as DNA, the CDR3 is TGTGCCAGTAGTATGGTGGACCGCCGCTACGAGCAGTACTTC.

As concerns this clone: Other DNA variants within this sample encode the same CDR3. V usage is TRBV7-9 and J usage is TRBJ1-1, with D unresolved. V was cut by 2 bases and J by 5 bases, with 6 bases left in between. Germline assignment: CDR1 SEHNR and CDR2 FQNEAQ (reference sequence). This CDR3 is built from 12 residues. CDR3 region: CASSLSGTEAFF. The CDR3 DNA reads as TGTGCCAGCAGCTTATCGGGAACTGAAGCTTTCTTT.

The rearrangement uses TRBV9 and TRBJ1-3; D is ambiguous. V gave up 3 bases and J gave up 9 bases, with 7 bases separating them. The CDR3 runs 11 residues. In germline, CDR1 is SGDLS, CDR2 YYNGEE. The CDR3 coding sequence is TGTGCCAGCAGCGGACCCGGCACCATATATTTT. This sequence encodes CASSGPGTIYF.

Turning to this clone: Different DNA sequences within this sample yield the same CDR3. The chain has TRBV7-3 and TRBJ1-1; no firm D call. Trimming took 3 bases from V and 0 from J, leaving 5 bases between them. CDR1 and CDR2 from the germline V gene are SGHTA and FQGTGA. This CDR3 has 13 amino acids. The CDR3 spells CASSFGMNTEAFF. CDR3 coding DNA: TGTGCCAGCAGCTTCGGGATGAACACTGAAGCTTTCTTT. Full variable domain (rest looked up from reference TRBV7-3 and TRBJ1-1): GAGVSQTPSNKVTEKGKYVELRCDPISGHTALYWYRQSLGQGPEFLIYFQGTGAADDSGLPNDRFFAVRPEGSVSTLKIQRTERGDSAVYLCASSFGMNTEAFFGQGTRLTVV.

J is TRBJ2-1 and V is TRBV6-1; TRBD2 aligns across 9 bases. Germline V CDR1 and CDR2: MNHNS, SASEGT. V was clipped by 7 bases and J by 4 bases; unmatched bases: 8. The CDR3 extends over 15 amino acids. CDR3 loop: CASKSLAGKYNEQFF. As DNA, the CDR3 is TGTGCCAGCAAAAGCCTAGCGGGGAAATACAATGAGCAGTTCTTC.

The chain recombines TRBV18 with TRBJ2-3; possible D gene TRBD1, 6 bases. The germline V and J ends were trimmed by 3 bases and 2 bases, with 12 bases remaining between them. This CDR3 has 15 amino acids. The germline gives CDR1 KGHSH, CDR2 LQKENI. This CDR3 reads CASSPRQELTDTQYF. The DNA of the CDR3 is TGTGCCAGCTCACCTCGACAGGAGCTCACAGATACGCAGTATTTT.

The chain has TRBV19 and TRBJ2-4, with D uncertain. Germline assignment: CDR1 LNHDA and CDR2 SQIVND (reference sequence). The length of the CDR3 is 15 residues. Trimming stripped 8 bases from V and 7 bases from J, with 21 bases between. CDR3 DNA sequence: TGTGCCAGTTCACAAAATCTAGGCTCTGGGAACATTCAGTACTTC. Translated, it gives CASSQNLGSGNIQYF. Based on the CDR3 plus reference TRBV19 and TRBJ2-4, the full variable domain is DGGITQSPKYLFRKEGQNVTLSCEQNLNHDAMYWYRQDPGQGLRLIYYSQIVNDFQKGDIAEGYSVSREKKESFPLTVTSAQKNPTAFYLCASSQNLGSGNIQYFGAGTRLSVL.

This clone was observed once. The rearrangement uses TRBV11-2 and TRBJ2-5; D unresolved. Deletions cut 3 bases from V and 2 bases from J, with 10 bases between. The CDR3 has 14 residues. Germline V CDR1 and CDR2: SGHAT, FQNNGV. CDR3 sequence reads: CASSFSLVQETQYF. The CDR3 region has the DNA TGTGCCAGCAGCTTTTCTCTGGTACAAGAGACCCAGTACTTC.

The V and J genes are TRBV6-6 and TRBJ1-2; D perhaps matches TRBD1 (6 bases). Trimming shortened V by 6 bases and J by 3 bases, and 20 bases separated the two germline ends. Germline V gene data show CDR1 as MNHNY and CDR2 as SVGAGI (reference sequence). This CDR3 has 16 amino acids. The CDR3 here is CASSQATGSVDYGYTF. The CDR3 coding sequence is TGTGCCAGCAGCCAAGCCACAGGGTCGGTAGACTATGGCTACACCTTC.

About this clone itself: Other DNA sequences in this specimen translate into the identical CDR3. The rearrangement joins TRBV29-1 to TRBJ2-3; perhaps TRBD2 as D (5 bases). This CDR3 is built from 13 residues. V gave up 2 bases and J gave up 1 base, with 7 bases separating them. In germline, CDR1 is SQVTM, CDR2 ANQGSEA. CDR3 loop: CSVESGGTDTQYF. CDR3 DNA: TGCAGCGTTGAATCCGGGGGCACAGATACGCAGTATTTT.